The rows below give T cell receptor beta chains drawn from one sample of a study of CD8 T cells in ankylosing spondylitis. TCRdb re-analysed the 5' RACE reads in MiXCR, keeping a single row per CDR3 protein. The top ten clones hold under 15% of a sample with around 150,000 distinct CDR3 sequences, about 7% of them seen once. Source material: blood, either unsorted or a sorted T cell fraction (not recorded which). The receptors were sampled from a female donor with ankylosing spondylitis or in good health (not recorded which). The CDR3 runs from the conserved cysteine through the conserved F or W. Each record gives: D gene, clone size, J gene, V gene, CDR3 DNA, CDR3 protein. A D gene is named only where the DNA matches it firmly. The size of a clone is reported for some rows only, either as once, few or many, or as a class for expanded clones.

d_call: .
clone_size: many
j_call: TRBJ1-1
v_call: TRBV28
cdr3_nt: TGTGCCAGCAGTTCACCCATACAGGACTACACTGAAGCTTTCTTT
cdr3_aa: CASSSPIQDYTEAFF

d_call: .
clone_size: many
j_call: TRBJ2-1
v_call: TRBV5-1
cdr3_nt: TGCGCCAGCAGCCCGGGGACAGGTTATAGACTAGCCGGTGAGCAGTTCTTC
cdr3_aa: CASSPGTGYRLAGEQFF

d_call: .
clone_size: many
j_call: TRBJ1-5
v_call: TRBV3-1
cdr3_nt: TGTGCCAGCAGCCAGGGTAAGGGTTTGGGCAATCAGCCCCAGCATTTT
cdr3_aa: CASSQGKGLGNQPQHF

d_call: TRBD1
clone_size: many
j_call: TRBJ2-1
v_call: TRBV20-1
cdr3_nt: TGCAGTGCTGACCAGGGGGCAAGCTCCTACAATGAGCAGTTCTTC
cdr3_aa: CSADQGASSYNEQFF

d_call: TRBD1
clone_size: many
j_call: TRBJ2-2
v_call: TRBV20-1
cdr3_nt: TGCAGTGCTAGAAAGGGGGCAAGTCGCACCGGGGAGCTGTTTTTT
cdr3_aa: CSARKGASRTGELFF

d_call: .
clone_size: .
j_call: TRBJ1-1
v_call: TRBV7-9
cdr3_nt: TGTGCCAGCGACCGGAACACTGAAGCTTTCTTT
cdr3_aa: CASDRNTEAFF

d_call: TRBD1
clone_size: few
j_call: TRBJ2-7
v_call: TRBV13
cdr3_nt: TGTGCCAGCAGCCAACTTAAACAGGGGCCGAGCTACGAGCAGTACTTC
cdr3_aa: CASSQLKQGPSYEQYF

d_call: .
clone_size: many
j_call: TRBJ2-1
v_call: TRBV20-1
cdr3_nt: TGCAGTGCTAGAGATCTGATTGGAAGTAAACAGTTCTTC
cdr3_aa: CSARDLIGSKQFF

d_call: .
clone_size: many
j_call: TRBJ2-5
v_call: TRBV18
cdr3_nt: TGTGCCAGCTCACCAGAGGGCCGGGAGACCCAGTACTTC
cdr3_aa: CASSPEGRETQYF

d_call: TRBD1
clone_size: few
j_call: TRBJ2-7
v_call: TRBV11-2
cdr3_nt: TGTGCCAGCAGCTACCACGGGACAGGGCTTTACGAGCAGTACTTC
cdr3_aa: CASSYHGTGLYEQYF

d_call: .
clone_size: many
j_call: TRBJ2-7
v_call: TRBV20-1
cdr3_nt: TGCAGTGCTCCGGACGAGCTCTCCTACGAGCAGTACTTC
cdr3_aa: CSAPDELSYEQYF

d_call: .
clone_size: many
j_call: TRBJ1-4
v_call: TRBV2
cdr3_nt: TGTGCCAGCAGCGGGACAACAACTAATGAAAAACTGTTTTTT
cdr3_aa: CASSGTTTNEKLFF

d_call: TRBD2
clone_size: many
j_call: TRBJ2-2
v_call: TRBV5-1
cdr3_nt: TGCGCCAGCAGCCACGGCCGGGGGGGGAACACCGGGGAGCTGTTTTTT
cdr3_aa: CASSHGRGGNTGELFF

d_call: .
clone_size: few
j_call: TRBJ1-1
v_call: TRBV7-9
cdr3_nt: TGTGCCAGCAGCCTTATCCAGTCTCACCCTATGAACACTGAAGCTTTCTTT
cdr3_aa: CASSLIQSHPMNTEAFF

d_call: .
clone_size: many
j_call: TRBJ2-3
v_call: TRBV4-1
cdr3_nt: TGCGCCAGCAGCCAAGAAGGACAGCCTAGCACAGATACGCAGTATTTT
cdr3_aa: CASSQEGQPSTDTQYF

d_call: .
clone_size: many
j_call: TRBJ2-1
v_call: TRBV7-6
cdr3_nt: TGTGCCAGCAGCTTGACGGCGGGGAATGAGCAGTTCTTC
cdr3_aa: CASSLTAGNEQFF

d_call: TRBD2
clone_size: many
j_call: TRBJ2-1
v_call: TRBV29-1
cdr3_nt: TGCAGCGTCCGCGGGGGGGCACGGAATGAGCAGTTCTTC
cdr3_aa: CSVRGGARNEQFF

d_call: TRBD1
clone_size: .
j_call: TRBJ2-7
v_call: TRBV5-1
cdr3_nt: TGCGCCAGCAGCTTGATTGGACAGGGAGAAGAGCAGTACTTC
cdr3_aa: CASSLIGQGEEQYF

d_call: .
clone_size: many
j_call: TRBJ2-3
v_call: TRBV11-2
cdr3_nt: TGTGCCAGCAGCTTAGTCTCTAGGGGCACAGATACGCAGTATTTT
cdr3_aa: CASSLVSRGTDTQYF

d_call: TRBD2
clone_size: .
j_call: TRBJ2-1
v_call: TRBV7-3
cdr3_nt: TGTGCCAGCAGCGGGCTCACAGCGGGGGGGACTGGTGAGCAGTTCTTC
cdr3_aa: CASSGLTAGGTGEQFF

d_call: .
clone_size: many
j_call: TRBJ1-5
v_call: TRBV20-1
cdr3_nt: TGCAGTGCTAGGAACAGGTATAGCAATCAGCCCCAGCATTTT
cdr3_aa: CSARNRYSNQPQHF

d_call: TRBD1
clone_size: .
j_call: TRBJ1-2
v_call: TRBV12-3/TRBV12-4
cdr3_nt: TGTGCCAGCAGGTCCTCCGGGACAGGGGTTAATGGCTACACCTTC
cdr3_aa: CASRSSGTGVNGYTF

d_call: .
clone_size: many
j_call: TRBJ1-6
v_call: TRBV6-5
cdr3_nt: TGTGCCAGCAGTTACTGGAAAATTAGAGATTCACCCCTCCACTTT
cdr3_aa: CASSYWKIRDSPLHF

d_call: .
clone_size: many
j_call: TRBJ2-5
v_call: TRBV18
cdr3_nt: TGTGCCAGCTCACCAGAAAGCGGGTCCACCTCGGGGACCCAGTACTTC
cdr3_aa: CASSPESGSTSGTQYF

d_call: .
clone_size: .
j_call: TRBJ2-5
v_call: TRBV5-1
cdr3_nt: TGCGCCAGCAGCTTCCGGGACGACTGGAGCCAAGAGACCCAGTACTTC
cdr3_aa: CASSFRDDWSQETQYF

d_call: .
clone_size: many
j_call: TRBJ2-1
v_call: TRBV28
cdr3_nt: TGTGCCAGCAGCCCGGGGAGAGGTGAGCAGTTCTTC
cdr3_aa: CASSPGRGEQFF

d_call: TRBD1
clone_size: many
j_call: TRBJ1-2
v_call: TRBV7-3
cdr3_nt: TGTGCCAGCAGCTCCTCCGGGACAGGAGTTGGCTACACCTTC
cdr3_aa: CASSSSGTGVGYTF

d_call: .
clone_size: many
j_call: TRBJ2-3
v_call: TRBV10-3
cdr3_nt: TGTGCCACAACAGACTTATCTAGCACAGATACGCAGTATTTT
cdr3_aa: CATTDLSSTDTQYF

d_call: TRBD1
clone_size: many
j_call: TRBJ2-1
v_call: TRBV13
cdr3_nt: TGTGCCAGCAGCTTAGTAGGGGGCCTCTCCTACAATGAGCAGTTCTTC
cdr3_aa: CASSLVGGLSYNEQFF

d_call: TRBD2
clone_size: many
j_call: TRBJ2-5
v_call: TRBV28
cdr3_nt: TGTGCCAGCGCGGGAGGGGGGCTAGGGTACCAAGAGACCCAGTACTTC
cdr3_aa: CASAGGGLGYQETQYF

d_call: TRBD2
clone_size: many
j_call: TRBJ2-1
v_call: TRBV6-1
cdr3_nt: TGTGCCAGCACCGGGACTAGACGCTACAATGAGCAGTTCTTC
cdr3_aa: CASTGTRRYNEQFF

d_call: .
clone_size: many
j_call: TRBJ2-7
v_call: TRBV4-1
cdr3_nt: TGCGCCAGCAGCCAAGTTGGCTACGAGCAGTACTTC
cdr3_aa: CASSQVGYEQYF

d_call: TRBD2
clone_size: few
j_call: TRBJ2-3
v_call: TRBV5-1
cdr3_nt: TGCGCCAGCAGCCAGGGACTAGCGGGGGGGCCGCAGGGAGGTACGCAGTATTTT
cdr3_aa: CASSQGLAGGPQGGTQYF

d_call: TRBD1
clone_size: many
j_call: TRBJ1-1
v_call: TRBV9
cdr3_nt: TGTGCCAGCAGCGTAACCCCGGGACAGGGAAACACTGAAGCTTTCTTT
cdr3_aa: CASSVTPGQGNTEAFF

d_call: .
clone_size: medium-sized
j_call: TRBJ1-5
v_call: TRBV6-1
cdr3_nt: TGTGCCAGCAGTGAAGGGAATCAGCCCCAGCATTTT
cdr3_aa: CASSEGNQPQHF

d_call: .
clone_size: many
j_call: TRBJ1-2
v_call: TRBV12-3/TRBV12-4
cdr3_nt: TGTGCCAGCAGCGCCCGCGGGAGCTACACCTTC
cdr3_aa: CASSARGSYTF

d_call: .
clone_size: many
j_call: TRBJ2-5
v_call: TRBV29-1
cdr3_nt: TGCAGCGTTGAAGATCATAAAGGGACGGAGACCCAGTACTTC
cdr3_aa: CSVEDHKGTETQYF

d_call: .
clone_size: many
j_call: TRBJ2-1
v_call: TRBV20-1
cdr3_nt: TGCAGTGCTAGAGATCTGGTTACCTACAATGAGCAGTTCTTC
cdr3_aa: CSARDLVTYNEQFF

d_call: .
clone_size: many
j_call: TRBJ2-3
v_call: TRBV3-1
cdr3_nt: TGTGCCAGCAGCCAAGAACCGGGGACGACAGATACGCAGTATTTT
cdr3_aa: CASSQEPGTTDTQYF

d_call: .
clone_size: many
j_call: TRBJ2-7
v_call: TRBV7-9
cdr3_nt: TGTGCCAGCAGCGGAGACGGTGTATCGTACGAGCAGTACTTC
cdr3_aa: CASSGDGVSYEQYF

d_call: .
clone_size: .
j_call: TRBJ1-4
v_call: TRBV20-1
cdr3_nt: TGCAGTGCCCCGAATGAAAAACTGTTTTTT
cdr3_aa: CSAPNEKLFF

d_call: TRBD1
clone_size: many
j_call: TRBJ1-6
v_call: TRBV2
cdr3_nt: TGTGCCAGCAGTAAGGACAGGCCGGGCATTAATTCACCCCTCCACTTT
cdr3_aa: CASSKDRPGINSPLHF

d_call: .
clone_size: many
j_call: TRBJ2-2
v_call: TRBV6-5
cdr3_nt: TGTGCCAGCAGTTACTCGATGGCAGGTGCCAACACCGGGGAGCTGTTTTTT
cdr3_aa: CASSYSMAGANTGELFF

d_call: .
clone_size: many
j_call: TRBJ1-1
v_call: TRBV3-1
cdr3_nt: TGTGCCAGCAGCCAAGTGGGACGTACTGAAGCTTTCTTT
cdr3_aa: CASSQVGRTEAFF

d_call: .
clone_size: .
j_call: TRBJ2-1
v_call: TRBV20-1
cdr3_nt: TGCAGTGCCACATTACCCCAGAAAAATGAGCAGTTCTTC
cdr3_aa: CSATLPQKNEQFF

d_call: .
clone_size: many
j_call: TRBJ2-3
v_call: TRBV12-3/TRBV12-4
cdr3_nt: TGTGCCAGCAGTTTATTGGAGAGCACAGATACGCAGTATTTT
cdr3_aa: CASSLLESTDTQYF

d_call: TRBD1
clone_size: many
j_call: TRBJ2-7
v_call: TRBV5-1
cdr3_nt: TGCGCCAGCAGCCGGGAGACAGGGGGCGACTACGAGCAGTACTTC
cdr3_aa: CASSRETGGDYEQYF

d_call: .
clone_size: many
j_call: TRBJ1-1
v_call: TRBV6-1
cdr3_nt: TGTGCCAGCAGTCCCCAACGGAGGGGTGAAGCTTTCTTT
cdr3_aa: CASSPQRRGEAFF

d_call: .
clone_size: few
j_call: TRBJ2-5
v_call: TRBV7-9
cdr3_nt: TGTGCCAGCAGCTCGACCCCGGAAGAGACCCAGTACTTC
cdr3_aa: CASSSTPEETQYF

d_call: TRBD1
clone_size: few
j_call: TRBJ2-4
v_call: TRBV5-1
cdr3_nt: TGCGCCAGCAGCACCGGACAGGGAACCACCATTCAGTACTTC
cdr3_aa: CASSTGQGTTIQYF